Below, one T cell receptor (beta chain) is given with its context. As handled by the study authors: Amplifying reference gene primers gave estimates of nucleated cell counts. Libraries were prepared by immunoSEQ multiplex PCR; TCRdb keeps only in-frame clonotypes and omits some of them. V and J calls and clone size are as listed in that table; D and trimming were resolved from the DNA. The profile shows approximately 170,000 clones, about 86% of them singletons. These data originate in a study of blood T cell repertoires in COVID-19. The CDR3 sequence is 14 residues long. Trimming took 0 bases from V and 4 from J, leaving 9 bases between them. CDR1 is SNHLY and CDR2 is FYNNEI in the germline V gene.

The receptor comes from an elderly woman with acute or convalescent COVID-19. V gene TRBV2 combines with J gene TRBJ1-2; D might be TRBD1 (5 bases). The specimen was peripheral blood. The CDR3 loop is CASSEAQTAYGYTF. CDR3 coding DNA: TGTGCCAGCAGTGAAGCGCAGACAGCCTATGGCTACACCTTC.